This T cell receptor (beta chain) was captured by sequencing in a study of control samples from healthy donors and cancer patients. Germline V gene data show CDR1 as SGHDT and CDR2 as YYEEEE. The length of the CDR3 is 14 residues. With 2 bases clipped from V and 1 base from J, the junction kept 1 base outside the gene matches. Profiled with immunoSEQ multiplex PCR; TCRdb holds only in-frame clones, not every one. The sample yields 160,000 or so clones, more than 85% seen once. The J gene is TRBJ2-5, the V gene TRBV5-6; 8 bases are a match to TRBD2. What was sequenced was blood. The TCR sequence derives from a middle-aged man in good health. The CDR3 DNA reads TGTGCCAGCAGCTTAACTAGCGGCCAAGAGACCCAGTACTTC. Translation gives CASSLTSGQETQYF.